A selection of T cell receptor beta chains follows, all from one sample in a study of T cells after yellow fever vaccination. One entry per CDR3 protein, called by TCRdb with MiXCR from the 5' RACE reads. This sample has a few hundred thousand distinct CDR3 sequences, with 3.5% to 4.5% found just once. This specimen consisted of PBMCs, obtained 5 days after the yellow fever booster vaccination. The receptors derive from a man aged 18 to 29 who received the YFV17D yellow fever vaccine. Each CDR3 is given with its conserved first and last residue. The D gene is left open where the match is weak. Not all rows give a size; the values are once, few, many and, for expanded clones, a class.

cdr3_nt: TGTGCCAGCAGTGCCGACAGGGTCAGCGGGGGAGGGGATACGCAGTATTTT
cdr3_aa: CASSADRVSGGGDTQYF
d_call: -
v_call: TRBV6-6
clone_size: many
j_call: TRBJ2-3

cdr3_nt: TGTGCCAGTAGTATTCTTCTGGGCGAAGCTTTCTTT
cdr3_aa: CASSILLGEAFF
d_call: -
v_call: TRBV19
clone_size: -
j_call: TRBJ1-1

cdr3_nt: TGTGCCAGCTCGGTTCAGGGTTTTGACACTGAAGCTTTCTTT
cdr3_aa: CASSVQGFDTEAFF
d_call: -
v_call: TRBV18
clone_size: many
j_call: TRBJ1-1

cdr3_nt: TGCGCCAGCAGCTTGGAATGGACAGGGATGGGCGTCCTGACTTTC
cdr3_aa: CASSLEWTGMGVLTF
d_call: TRBD1
v_call: TRBV5-1
clone_size: many
j_call: TRBJ2-6

cdr3_nt: TGTGCCAGCAGTTCCGTGTATCCAAGGATAAACACTGAAGCTTTCTTT
cdr3_aa: CASSSVYPRINTEAFF
d_call: -
v_call: TRBV12-3/TRBV12-4
clone_size: few
j_call: TRBJ1-1

cdr3_nt: TGTGCCAGCAGCTTGAGAGGACAGATAACCTACAATGAGCAGTTCTTC
cdr3_aa: CASSLRGQITYNEQFF
d_call: -
v_call: TRBV5-6
clone_size: -
j_call: TRBJ2-1

cdr3_nt: TGCAGTGCCCGATGGACCACAGATACGCAGTATTTT
cdr3_aa: CSARWTTDTQYF
d_call: -
v_call: TRBV20-1
clone_size: few
j_call: TRBJ2-3

cdr3_nt: TGTGCCATTTCGGACCCTAGCTCCTATAATTCACCCCTCCACTTT
cdr3_aa: CAISDPSSYNSPLHF
d_call: -
v_call: TRBV7-2
clone_size: few
j_call: TRBJ1-6

cdr3_nt: TGTGCCAGCAGTAGACCACGGGGGTTACACGAGCAGTACTTC
cdr3_aa: CASSRPRGLHEQYF
d_call: -
v_call: TRBV6-6
clone_size: few
j_call: TRBJ2-7

cdr3_nt: TGTGCCAGCAGCTCGGGAGAGAACACTGAAGCTTTCTTT
cdr3_aa: CASSSGENTEAFF
d_call: -
v_call: TRBV5-4
clone_size: many
j_call: TRBJ1-1

cdr3_nt: TGTGCCAGTAGTCCCCAGGGCCCCACTGAAGCTTTCTTT
cdr3_aa: CASSPQGPTEAFF
d_call: -
v_call: TRBV19
clone_size: many
j_call: TRBJ1-1

cdr3_nt: TGTGCCAGCAGCTTTTGGGGGGGAACTTTCTTT
cdr3_aa: CASSFWGGTFF
d_call: -
v_call: TRBV7-2
clone_size: few
j_call: TRBJ1-1

cdr3_nt: TGCGCCAGCAGCTTTGGACAGGCAATCTCTGGGGCCAACGTCCTGACTTTC
cdr3_aa: CASSFGQAISGANVLTF
d_call: TRBD1
v_call: TRBV5-1
clone_size: -
j_call: TRBJ2-6

cdr3_nt: TGCGCCAGCAGCCACCAAAGGGCGTTCTTCGAGCAGTACTTC
cdr3_aa: CASSHQRAFFEQYF
d_call: -
v_call: TRBV4-3
clone_size: -
j_call: TRBJ2-7

cdr3_nt: TGCGCCAGTAAGGACATTTACTATGGCTACACCTTC
cdr3_aa: CASKDIYYGYTF
d_call: -
v_call: TRBV5-1
clone_size: -
j_call: TRBJ1-2

cdr3_nt: TGTGCCAGCAGCCCCCGGACAGGGGGATTTCAGCCCCAGCATTTT
cdr3_aa: CASSPRTGGFQPQHF
d_call: TRBD1
v_call: TRBV5-6
clone_size: few
j_call: TRBJ1-5

cdr3_nt: TGTGCCAGCAGCCATCCAAGGAGCAGGCGAAGCTCTGGGGCCAACGTCCTGACTTTC
cdr3_aa: CASSHPRSRRSSGANVLTF
d_call: -
v_call: TRBV14
clone_size: few
j_call: TRBJ2-6

cdr3_nt: TGTGCCAGCAGCCAAGATACAGGGGGCGAGCAGTACTTC
cdr3_aa: CASSQDTGGEQYF
d_call: TRBD1
v_call: TRBV4-2
clone_size: few
j_call: TRBJ2-7

cdr3_nt: TGTGCCAGCAGCTATAGCGGCCCATACGAGCAGTACTTC
cdr3_aa: CASSYSGPYEQYF
d_call: -
v_call: TRBV7-2
clone_size: many
j_call: TRBJ2-7

cdr3_nt: TGTGCCAGCAATCTGGTCCCGGGCGAGGGGCCCCAGCATTTT
cdr3_aa: CASNLVPGEGPQHF
d_call: -
v_call: TRBV7-2
clone_size: -
j_call: TRBJ1-5

cdr3_nt: TGCAGTGCTATACCTGTGAACACCGGGGAGCTGTTTTTT
cdr3_aa: CSAIPVNTGELFF
d_call: -
v_call: TRBV20-1
clone_size: -
j_call: TRBJ2-2

cdr3_nt: TGTGCCACCAGCAGAGCCGGACAGGGGGCCCGTCAGCCCCAGCATTTT
cdr3_aa: CATSRAGQGARQPQHF
d_call: TRBD1
v_call: TRBV15
clone_size: many
j_call: TRBJ1-5

cdr3_nt: TGCAGTGCTAGAGACCCCAGTAACTGGGAGACCCAGTACTTC
cdr3_aa: CSARDPSNWETQYF
d_call: -
v_call: TRBV20-1
clone_size: many
j_call: TRBJ2-5

cdr3_nt: TGCGCCAGCAGCCAAGATCGCGAGCTCCGGGAGACCCAGTACTTC
cdr3_aa: CASSQDRELRETQYF
d_call: -
v_call: TRBV4-1
clone_size: -
j_call: TRBJ2-5

cdr3_nt: TGTGCCAGCGGACGGGGGCCCCAAGAGACCCAGTACTTC
cdr3_aa: CASGRGPQETQYF
d_call: -
v_call: TRBV21-1
clone_size: -
j_call: TRBJ2-5

cdr3_nt: TGTGCCAGCAGTTATTACGGGGAGCTGTTTTTT
cdr3_aa: CASSYYGELFF
d_call: -
v_call: TRBV6-5
clone_size: few
j_call: TRBJ2-2

cdr3_nt: TGTGCCACCAGCGGACCACGGAGCAATCAGCCCCAGCATTTT
cdr3_aa: CATSGPRSNQPQHF
d_call: -
v_call: TRBV15
clone_size: -
j_call: TRBJ1-5

cdr3_nt: TGTGCCAGCAGCCGCTCCGGTCGTGAGCAGTTCTTC
cdr3_aa: CASSRSGREQFF
d_call: -
v_call: TRBV7-2
clone_size: few
j_call: TRBJ2-1

cdr3_nt: TGCGCCAGCAGCTTGGGTCTCCTCCAGCGAGATACGCAGTATTTT
cdr3_aa: CASSLGLLQRDTQYF
d_call: -
v_call: TRBV5-1
clone_size: few
j_call: TRBJ2-3

cdr3_nt: TGTGCCAGCAGCTTAGGAGGTTCTAGCGGGGGAGCATTCTACAATGAGCAGTTCTTC
cdr3_aa: CASSLGGSSGGAFYNEQFF
d_call: TRBD2
v_call: TRBV11-2
clone_size: many
j_call: TRBJ2-1

cdr3_nt: TGTGCCAGCAGTTTTGTGGGGGAGCAGTTCTTC
cdr3_aa: CASSFVGEQFF
d_call: -
v_call: TRBV12-3/TRBV12-4
clone_size: few
j_call: TRBJ2-1

cdr3_nt: TGTGCCAGCAGGATTGGGACGGGAGCTGTTAACTATGGCTACACCTTC
cdr3_aa: CASRIGTGAVNYGYTF
d_call: -
v_call: TRBV5-4
clone_size: few
j_call: TRBJ1-2

cdr3_nt: TGTGCCATCAGGAGGGAGGGGACCATCCAAGAGACCCAGTACTTC
cdr3_aa: CAIRREGTIQETQYF
d_call: TRBD2
v_call: TRBV10-3
clone_size: -
j_call: TRBJ2-5

cdr3_nt: TGTGCCAGTAGTGGGACCAGATCTGGCACAGATACGCAGTATTTT
cdr3_aa: CASSGTRSGTDTQYF
d_call: -
v_call: TRBV19
clone_size: few
j_call: TRBJ2-3

cdr3_nt: TGTGCCAGCAGCTTAGTAGCGCCCGGGAATCAGCCCCAGCATTTT
cdr3_aa: CASSLVAPGNQPQHF
d_call: -
v_call: TRBV7-2
clone_size: -
j_call: TRBJ1-5

cdr3_nt: TGCAGTGCTAGAGATCTAGAGGTGGGGTACAATGAGCAGTTCTTC
cdr3_aa: CSARDLEVGYNEQFF
d_call: -
v_call: TRBV20-1
clone_size: few
j_call: TRBJ2-1

cdr3_nt: TGTGCCAGCAGCGGGACAGGGCGAGAGACCCAGTACTTC
cdr3_aa: CASSGTGRETQYF
d_call: TRBD1
v_call: TRBV9
clone_size: many
j_call: TRBJ2-5

cdr3_nt: TGTGCCAGCAGTTACTCGAGCTACTACCAAGAGACCCAGTACTTC
cdr3_aa: CASSYSSYYQETQYF
d_call: -
v_call: TRBV6-5
clone_size: few
j_call: TRBJ2-5

cdr3_nt: TGTGCCAGCAGTCAGGCGGCCTCTCAAGAGACCCAGTACTTC
cdr3_aa: CASSQAASQETQYF
d_call: -
v_call: TRBV28
clone_size: many
j_call: TRBJ2-5

cdr3_nt: TGTGCCAGCAGGCCGTTGGGGGGCACCGGGGAGCTGTTTTTT
cdr3_aa: CASRPLGGTGELFF
d_call: -
v_call: TRBV4-2
clone_size: -
j_call: TRBJ2-2

cdr3_nt: TGTGCCAGCAGCCCCCTGTTAGGACAGGGAAGCAATCAGCCCCAGCATTTT
cdr3_aa: CASSPLLGQGSNQPQHF
d_call: TRBD1
v_call: TRBV7-9
clone_size: many
j_call: TRBJ1-5

cdr3_nt: TGTGCCAGCAGGATGGGAGGGGGGAAGCATCAGCCCCAGCATTTT
cdr3_aa: CASRMGGGKHQPQHF
d_call: -
v_call: TRBV28
clone_size: few
j_call: TRBJ1-5

cdr3_nt: TGTGCCAGTAGTATTCGGGGGAATGGCTACACCTTC
cdr3_aa: CASSIRGNGYTF
d_call: -
v_call: TRBV19
clone_size: few
j_call: TRBJ1-2

cdr3_nt: TGCGCCAGCAGAACCTACCTAGCGGGCACGAACACCGGGGAGCTGTTTTTT
cdr3_aa: CASRTYLAGTNTGELFF
d_call: TRBD2
v_call: TRBV5-1
clone_size: -
j_call: TRBJ2-2

cdr3_nt: TGTGCCAGCAGCCAAATCGCAACTAATGAAAAACTGTTTTTT
cdr3_aa: CASSQIATNEKLFF
d_call: -
v_call: TRBV3-1
clone_size: few
j_call: TRBJ1-4

cdr3_nt: TGTGCCAGCAGTTACCTAGGGGGACTCCCTTCTAACCGTGACGGCTACACCTTC
cdr3_aa: CASSYLGGLPSNRDGYTF
d_call: -
v_call: TRBV6-6
clone_size: few
j_call: TRBJ1-2

cdr3_nt: TGTGCCACCCAAGGTGGGGGCTACTATGGCTACACCTTC
cdr3_aa: CATQGGGYYGYTF
d_call: -
v_call: TRBV2
clone_size: many
j_call: TRBJ1-2

cdr3_nt: TGTGCCAGCAATGAGGACCAGCCCCAGCATTTT
cdr3_aa: CASNEDQPQHF
d_call: -
v_call: TRBV6-6
clone_size: many
j_call: TRBJ1-5

cdr3_nt: TGTGCCATCAACGGGGTGCGGGGGGGCCAAGAGACCCAGTACTTC
cdr3_aa: CAINGVRGGQETQYF
d_call: TRBD2
v_call: TRBV10-3
clone_size: many
j_call: TRBJ2-5

cdr3_nt: TGCAGTGCTAGGACTCGGGGTGAGACCCAGTACTTC
cdr3_aa: CSARTRGETQYF
d_call: -
v_call: TRBV20-1
clone_size: many
j_call: TRBJ2-5

cdr3_nt: TGTGCCAGCAGCTCCCCGGGACACAATTACAATGAGCAGTTCTTC
cdr3_aa: CASSSPGHNYNEQFF
d_call: -
v_call: TRBV11-2
clone_size: few
j_call: TRBJ2-1